The 26 T cell receptor beta chains below were found in one sample sequenced in a study of OX40 agonist ivuxolimab in advanced cancers. TCRdb's table, derived via immunoSEQ multiplex PCR, lists solely in-frame clones and lacks some. The data hold 35,000 to 55,000 clones, with about four fifths observed a single time. Sequenced here: CD4+ or CD8+ T cells sorted from blood, sampled in a trial of the OX40 agonist ivuxolimab. Receptors were obtained from an adult with an advanced solid tumor such as melanoma, head and neck, liver or kidney cancer.

This clone was found once. The chain recombines TRBV5-6 with TRBJ1-5; D gene uncertain. Germline CDR1 reads SGHDT; CDR2 reads YYEEEE. Trimming took 0 bases from V and 9 from J, leaving 19 bases between them. CDR3 length equals 16 residues. The DNA of the CDR3 is TGTGCCAGCAGCTTGGGGGGTTCGGTCCGGGAGTTGCCCCAGCATTTT. This gives the protein CASSLGGSVRELPQHF.

The V gene is TRBV15, the J gene TRBJ1-2; D is perhaps TRBD1 (5 bases). Trimming shortened V by 3 bases and J by 5 bases, and 10 bases separated the two germline ends. CDR1 LNHNV and CDR2 YYDKDF come from the germline V gene (reference sequence). The CDR3 is made up of 13 amino acids. This CDR3 reads CATSRGREYGYTF. The CDR3 nucleotides are TGTGCCACCAGCAGGGGGCGTGAATATGGCTACACCTTC.

The chain recombines TRBV28 with TRBJ1-5; 9 positions match TRBD1. This CDR3 region has 15 residues. V shed 6 bases, J shed 3 bases, and the junction held 6 bases outside the gene matches. Per germline, CDR1 MDHEN and CDR2 SYDVKM. The CDR3 reads CASRPGTGLNQPQHF. For the CDR3, the DNA is TGTGCCAGCAGACCTGGGACAGGGCTCAATCAGCCCCAGCATTTT.

On this clone itself: One end of the junction fails to match germline, which may point to a read error. DNA of the CDR3: TGTGCTAGCAGCTTAGGGGTTAGGCCGTCAAATCAGCCCCAGCATTTT. This translates into CASSLGVRPSNQPQHF. The rearrangement uses TRBV7-7 and TRBJ1-5; a weak D match, TRBD1 (5 bases). The CDR3 runs to 16 residues. Germline CDR1 and CDR2: SSHAT and FNYEAQ (reference sequence).

The V call is TRBV6-1, the J call TRBJ2-7; 9 positions agree with TRBD1. The CDR3 sequence is 13 residues long. The germline gives CDR1 MNHNS, CDR2 SASEGT. The V gene end was trimmed by 5 bases and the J gene end by 4 bases; junction bases not matched to a gene: 3. CDR3 amino acids: CASSHRGRYEQYF. The DNA of the CDR3 is TGTGCCAGCAGTCACAGGGGGCGATACGAGCAGTACTTC.

This chain connects TRBV30 to TRBJ2-1; D possibly corresponds to TRBD2 (6 bases). This CDR3 is 15 amino acids long. Trimming removed 5 bases at V and 0 bases at J, with 14 bases between. Germline V lookup: CDR1 GTSNPN, CDR2 SVGIG (reference sequence). The CDR3, as DNA: TGTGCCTGGGCTCTCGGGGGTAGCTCCTACAATGAGCAGTTCTTC. It translates to CAWALGGSSYNEQFF.

The chain is built from TRBV14 and TRBJ2-5; no firm D call. V lost 0 bases and J 5 bases, leaving 1 base between the germline ends. Germline CDR1 SGHDN, CDR2 FVKESK. This CDR3 is built from 11 residues. The CDR3 region is CASSQDETQYF. In DNA, the CDR3 is TGTGCCAGCAGCCAAGATGAGACCCAGTACTTC.

The V and J genes are TRBV10-3 and TRBJ2-7; D is possibly TRBD1 or TRBD2 (5 bases each). The germline V gene has CDR1 ENHRY and CDR2 SYGVKD. V was pared by 1 base and J by 1 base, with 11 bases between. The CDR3 is 15 amino acids. In DNA, the CDR3 is TGTGCCATCAGTGAGTTTATGGGGGATTCCTACGAGCAGTACTTC. Protein sequence: CAISEFMGDSYEQYF.

The rearrangement links TRBV6-5 to TRBJ1-3; TRBD1 matches 7 bases. This CDR3 has 14 residues. Germline CDR1 and CDR2: MNHEY and SVGAGI. The V gene end was trimmed by 2 bases and the J gene end by 8 bases; junction bases not matched to a gene: 6. CDR3 nucleotides: TGTGCCAGCAGTTACGGGAGGGGGCAGGACACCATATATTTT. Translated: CASSYGRGQDTIYF.

The chain uses TRBV2 and TRBJ2-3; 12 bases align to TRBD1. CDR3 size: 15 residues. Germline CDR1 reads SNHLY; CDR2 reads FYNNEI. The V segment lost 1 base and the J segment 6 bases; nucleotides outside the gene matches: 2. CDR3 sequence reads: CASSEGGQGADTQYF. In DNA form, the CDR3 reads TGTGCCAGCAGTGAAGGGGGACAGGGGGCCGATACGCAGTATTTT.

The chain recombines TRBV27 with TRBJ2-2; D is perhaps TRBD1 (6 bases). The germline gives CDR1 MNHEY, CDR2 SMNVEV (reference sequence). The CDR3 has 16 residues. V lost 7 bases and J lost 3, with 18 bases in between. The CDR3 spells CASTPLRTVDTGELFF. The CDR3 bases are TGTGCCAGCACTCCGCTAAGGACAGTAGACACCGGGGAGCTGTTTTTT.

This chain connects TRBV5-1 to TRBJ2-5; 8 bases align to TRBD2. The CDR3 totals 15 residues. Germline values: CDR1 SGHRS, CDR2 YFSETQ. V was clipped by 2 bases and J by 4 bases; unmatched bases: 7. The CDR3 loop is CASSLGSGSPETQYF. CDR3 DNA: TGCGCCAGCAGCTTAGGCAGCGGGAGTCCAGAGACCCAGTACTTC.

This rearrangement joins TRBV28 to TRBJ2-5; 10 positions agree with TRBD1. Germline loops: CDR1 MDHEN, CDR2 SYDVKM. V shed 5 bases, J shed 4 bases, and the junction held 1 base outside the gene matches. The CDR3 covers 13 residues. This chain's CDR3 is CASSRTGGETQYF. The CDR3 region has the DNA TGTGCCAGCAGTAGGACAGGGGGAGAGACCCAGTACTTC.

The chain couples TRBV7-6 to TRBJ2-3; 12 bases fit TRBD2. Looked up from germline, CDR1 is SGHVS and CDR2 is FNYEAQ. The CDR3 extends over 16 amino acids. Unmatched junction bases numbered 5, after V lost 5 bases and J lost 2 bases. In nucleotides, the CDR3 is TGTGCCAGCAGCCCCGGACTAGCGGGGACCACAGATACGCAGTATTTT. Translating gives CASSPGLAGTTDTQYF.

The chain joins TRBV28 to TRBJ1-5; D remains ambiguous. The CDR3 is 16 amino acids. The V gene's germline CDR1 is MDHEN and CDR2 SYDVKM. V gave up 5 bases and J gave up 4 bases, with 18 bases separating them. CDR3 amino acids: CASSPRMGLGNQPQHF. CDR3 coding DNA: TGTGCCAGCAGTCCCCGAATGGGGTTAGGTAATCAGCCCCAGCATTTT.

CDR3 protein: CAGKRGGRGEQYF. DNA for the CDR3: TGTGCCGGTAAGAGGGGCGGGAGGGGAGAGCAGTACTTC. The genes are TRBV11-2 and TRBJ2-7, with 9 bases matching TRBD2. Unmatched junction bases numbered 12, after V lost 11 bases and J lost 7 bases. CDR1 is SGHAT and CDR2 is FQNNGV in the germline V gene. The CDR3 contains 13 residues.

The CDR3 loop reads CASSESSYNEQFF. CDR3 in DNA: TGTGCCAGCAGCGAAAGCTCCTACAATGAGCAGTTCTTC. The V gene is TRBV5-4, the J gene TRBJ2-1, with D unclear. The V and J ends lost 4 bases and 0 bases respectively, with 5 bases between them. CDR3 length: 13 residues. Germline lookup yields CDR1 SGHNT and CDR2 YYREEE (reference sequence).

V and J are TRBV7-6 and TRBJ1-6; possibly TRBD1 for D (5 bases). The CDR3 is made up of 15 amino acids. V shed 3 bases and J shed 10 bases, with 16 bases lying between them. Looked up from germline, CDR1 is SGHVS and CDR2 is FNYEAQ. The CDR3 coding sequence is TGTGCCAGCAGCTTTTCTAGTTGGGGCTTGTCACCCCTCCACTTT. Translating it yields CASSFSSWGLSPLHF.

This chain links TRBV5-4 with TRBJ2-5; D is uncertain. This CDR3 comprises 17 residues. Germline values: CDR1 SGHNT, CDR2 YYREEE (reference sequence). Trimming removed 0 bases from V and 5 bases from J, with 20 bases in between. The CDR3 region is CASSLGPQTTLGETQYF. Here the CDR3 DNA reads TGTGCCAGCAGCTTGGGCCCCCAAACTACCTTAGGGGAGACCCAGTACTTC.

The chain couples TRBV19 to TRBJ2-5, with 8 bases identical to TRBD1. J gave up 7 bases and V 6 bases, and 4 bases lay outside the gene matches. The germline CDR1 and CDR2 sequences are LNHDA and SQIVND (reference sequence). This CDR3 is 12 amino acids long. The CDR3 DNA reads as TGTGCCAGTAGAGGAGGGACAGGGACCCAGTACTTC. Translation gives CASRGGTGTQYF.

The chain joins TRBV2 to TRBJ1-5; D is uncertain. CDR3 length: 13 amino acids. Trimming cost V 7 bases and J 7 bases, with 14 bases left between them. The germline V gene has CDR1 SNHLY and CDR2 FYNNEI. This CDR3 is CASTREGGQPQHF. The DNA of the CDR3 is TGTGCCAGCACCCGGGAGGGAGGACAGCCCCAGCATTTT.

CDR3 DNA sequence: TGTGCCAGCGCGAGGGCGGGGAACTATGGCTACACCTTC. It codes for CASARAGNYGYTF. The J gene is TRBJ1-2, the V gene TRBV28; no clear D gene. The CDR3 is 13 residues long. Trimming removed 8 bases at V and 2 bases at J, with 12 bases between. CDR1 MDHEN and CDR2 SYDVKM come from the germline V gene.

The genes are TRBV19 and TRBJ2-1; 9 positions match TRBD1. The CDR3 covers 17 residues. The V gene end was trimmed by 5 bases and the J gene end by 8 bases; junction bases not matched to a gene: 16. Looked up from germline, CDR1 is LNHDA and CDR2 is SQIVND (reference sequence). CDR3 sequence (DNA): TGTGCCAGTAGTGCGGACAGGGGAGGATTGGGAATTTATGAGCAGTTCTTC. Translated, it gives CASSADRGGLGIYEQFF.

The rearrangement joins TRBV15 to TRBJ1-2, with 12 bases that match TRBD1. V was clipped by 5 bases and J by 4 bases; unmatched bases: 8. Per germline, CDR1 LNHNV and CDR2 YYDKDF (reference sequence). This CDR3 contains 16 residues. The CDR3 here is CATSSEGTGGRYGYTF. The CDR3 DNA is TGTGCCACCAGCTCAGAGGGGACAGGGGGCCGCTATGGCTACACCTTC. Looking up the rest from reference TRBV15 and TRBJ1-2 gives the full variable domain: DAMVIQNPRYQVTQFGKPVTLSCSQTLNHNVMYWYQQKSSQAPKLLFHYYDKDFNNEADTPDNFQSRRPNTSFCFLDIRSPGLGDTAMYLCATSSEGTGGRYGYTFGSGTRLTVV.

The rearrangement joins TRBV27 to TRBJ2-1; the D is unclear. V shed 6 bases and J shed 4 bases, with 22 bases lying between them. The CDR3 spans 17 residues. Looked up from germline, CDR1 is MNHEY and CDR2 is SMNVEV (reference sequence). The CDR3 loop is CASSPLGSLQSYNEQFF. The DNA for the CDR3 is TGTGCCAGCAGCCCCCTCGGGTCGCTCCAATCTTACAATGAGCAGTTCTTC.

The rearrangement joins TRBV10-3 to TRBJ2-2, with 7 nucleotides matching TRBD1. Germline CDR1 reads ENHRY; CDR2 reads SYGVKD. Germline trimming cut 5 bases from V and 6 bases from J; bases unmatched to any gene: 6. This CDR3 has 14 amino acids. In DNA form, the CDR3 reads TGTGCCATCAGTTCGGGACAGAGCGCCGGGGAGCTGTTTTTT. This gives the protein CAISSGQSAGELFF.